The 20 T cell receptor beta chains below come from one sample, sequenced in a study of shared clonotypes between healthy human individuals. Here immunoSEQ multiplex PCR was the method, and the copy in TCRdb shows in-frame clones only, minus some. The sample has roughly 2.6 million clones, approximately 90% seen once. Sequencing was performed on naive CD4+ T cells sorted from blood. The sample's subset: CD45RA+ positively selected. Every receptor here comes from a man younger than 30 in good health.

Remarks on this clone: Other DNA sequences in this sample translate to the same CDR3. The chain recombines TRBV9 with TRBJ1-1; 8 bases are shared with TRBD1. The CDR3 has 15 amino acids. Germline V gene data show CDR1 as SGDLS and CDR2 as YYNGEE. J gave up 1 base and V 0 bases, and 2 bases lay outside the gene matches. This CDR3 is CASSVAGQGNTEAFF. The CDR3 region has the DNA TGTGCCAGCAGCGTAGCAGGACAGGGGAACACTGAAGCTTTCTTT.

CDR3 sequence reads: CASSPAGLSGGRETQYF. The CDR3 coding sequence is TGTGCCAGCAGTCCCGCCGGTTTGAGCGGGGGGCGCGAGACCCAGTACTTC. The chain recombines TRBV28 with TRBJ2-5, with TRBD2 matching over 9 bases. The CDR3 extends over 17 amino acids. J was trimmed by 5 bases and V by 5 bases; bases with no gene match: 15. Germline loops: CDR1 MDHEN, CDR2 SYDVKM.

The rearrangement links TRBV6-1 to TRBJ2-7; D not resolved. The CDR3 totals 13 residues. Germline CDR1 is MNHNS and CDR2 is SASEGT. Trimming cost V 0 bases and J 5 bases, with 8 bases left between them. For the CDR3, the DNA is TGTGCCAGCAGTGAAGCGGGTGGGGACGAGCAGTACTTC. Translated, it gives CASSEAGGDEQYF.

The V call is TRBV28, the J call TRBJ1-3, with D possibly being TRBD1 (5 bases). Germline CDR1 and CDR2: MDHEN and SYDVKM. The CDR3 covers 14 residues. V shed 10 bases and J shed 4 bases, with 17 bases lying between them. CDR3 amino acids: CAITRAGLGNTIYF. The DNA of the CDR3 is TGTGCCATAACCAGAGCGGGGCTCGGAAACACCATATATTTT.

The chain recombines TRBV7-2 with TRBJ2-7; D unresolved. CDR3 length: 15 amino acids. CDR1 is SGHTA and CDR2 is FQGNSA in the germline V gene. Trimming cost V 3 bases and J 1 base, with 13 bases left between them. CDR3 in DNA: TGTGCCAGCAGCTTCGGGTCGGAGACATCCTACGAGCAGTACTTC. Translation gives CASSFGSETSYEQYF.

This chain uses TRBV11-2 with TRBJ2-5; unclear D gene. Trimming stripped 2 bases from V and 6 bases from J, with 13 bases between. The germline CDR1 and CDR2 sequences are SGHAT and FQNNGV. The CDR3 spans 14 residues. As DNA, the CDR3 is TGTGCCAGCAGCTTAAACATTTTGAGGCAGACCCAGTACTTC. This gives the protein CASSLNILRQTQYF.

This sequence joins TRBV19 and TRBJ2-5; 8 positions agree with TRBD2. J gave up 7 bases and V 1 base, and 5 bases lay outside the gene matches. The CDR3 sequence is 14 residues long. Germline CDR1 LNHDA, CDR2 SQIVND (reference sequence). The DNA for the CDR3 is TGTGCCAGTAGTATAGCAGGGGCGGGGGGGACCCAGTACTTC. It encodes CASSIAGAGGTQYF.

The gene calls are TRBV29-1 and TRBJ1-2, with 7 bases matching TRBD1. The CDR3 totals 15 residues. Per germline, CDR1 SQVTM and CDR2 ANQGSEA. V shed 4 bases, J shed 6 bases, and the junction held 14 bases outside the gene matches. The CDR3: CSVGLRQGWDDGYTF. DNA for the CDR3: TGCAGCGTTGGCCTACGACAGGGTTGGGATGATGGCTACACCTTC.

The CDR3 region has the DNA TGTGCCAGCACCTTACAGGGCGCGCTTGGCTACACCTTC. Its protein product is CASTLQGALGYTF. V usage is TRBV28 and J usage is TRBJ1-2; maybe TRBD1 (6 bases). This CDR3 contains 13 residues. The V end lost 7 bases, the J end lost 7 bases, and 16 bases lay between the germline ends. Germline CDR1 and CDR2: MDHEN and SYDVKM.

In its sample, this clone was seen once. The identical CDR3 is also encoded by other nucleotide sequences in the sample. The genes are TRBV25-1 and TRBJ2-2, with D possibly TRBD1 on 5 matching bases. Germline CDR1 reads MGHDK; CDR2 reads SYGVNS. Trimming left V 3 bases short and J 2 bases short, with 10 bases between. The CDR3 sequence is 15 residues long. The CDR3 spells CASSDPGLNTGELFF. CDR3 in DNA: TGTGCCAGCAGTGATCCAGGGCTCAACACCGGGGAGCTGTTTTTT.

Worth noting for this clone: Other nucleotide sequences from this sample produce the same CDR3. CDR3 in amino acids: CASSIGTGPYEQYF. The CDR3, as DNA: TGTGCCAGTAGTATTGGGACAGGACCCTACGAGCAGTACTTC. The V call is TRBV19, the J call TRBJ2-7; 8 nucleotides agree with TRBD1. This CDR3 contains 14 residues. Germline V gene lookup returns CDR1 LNHDA and CDR2 SQIVND (reference sequence). V shed 3 bases, J shed 2 bases, and the junction held 3 bases outside the gene matches.

This clone was recorded only once. The J gene is TRBJ2-1, the V gene TRBV5-8; 9 bases agree with TRBD1. V lost 4 bases, J lost 4 bases, and 3 bases stayed unmatched. Germline V lookup: CDR1 SGHTS, CDR2 YDEGEE. The CDR3 has 14 residues. DNA of the CDR3: TGTGCCAGCAGCCCTGGACAGGGGTACAATGAGCAGTTCTTC. Residues: CASSPGQGYNEQFF.

The chain joins TRBV6-1 to TRBJ2-7; D possibly corresponds to TRBD2 (6 bases). Germline CDR1 and CDR2: MNHNS and SASEGT. The CDR3 totals 14 residues. V lost 7 bases, J lost 2 bases, and 15 bases lay in between. Here the CDR3 reads CASKPGLGPYEQYF. CDR3 nucleotide sequence: TGTGCCAGCAAACCGGGACTCGGACCCTACGAGCAGTACTTC.

The chain employs TRBV5-1 and TRBJ2-3, with 7 bases identical to TRBD2. This CDR3 is 16 amino acids long. Germline CDR1 is SGHRS and CDR2 is YFSETQ. The junction had 8 bases not matched to a gene; V was cut back by 0 bases and J by 4 bases. The CDR3 sequence is CASSLEPSGNADTQYF. In DNA, the CDR3 is TGCGCCAGCAGCTTGGAGCCAAGCGGGAATGCAGATACGCAGTATTTT.

The rearrangement joins TRBV25-1 to TRBJ1-2, with unresolved D. Germline V gives CDR1 MGHDK, CDR2 SYGVNS. This CDR3 is 13 amino acids long. Trimming took 6 bases from V and 4 from J, leaving 12 bases between them. The CDR3 DNA reads TGTGCCAGCAGCGAAGCGGGTGTCTATGGCTACACCTTC. Translated: CASSEAGVYGYTF.

The chain uses TRBV19 and TRBJ2-1; TRBD2 matches at 9 bases. The CDR3 sequence is 16 residues long. Trimming at V came to 9 bases and at J to 0 bases, leaving 9 bases not matched to a gene. Germline V gene lookup returns CDR1 LNHDA and CDR2 SQIVND (reference sequence). The CDR3 region has the DNA TGTGCCAGCAGAACGACTAGCGGCAGCTCCTACAATGAGCAGTTCTTC. Residues: CASRTTSGSSYNEQFF. Based on the CDR3 plus reference TRBV19 and TRBJ2-1, the full variable domain is DGGITQSPKYLFRKEGQNVTLSCEQNLNHDAMYWYRQDPGQGLRLIYYSQIVNDFQKGDIAEGYSVSREKKESFPLTVTSAQKNPTAFYLCASRTTSGSSYNEQFFGPGTRLTVL.

This clone was found a few times. The chain uses TRBV5-1 and TRBJ2-1; TRBD2 aligns across 10 bases. The germline gives CDR1 SGHRS, CDR2 YFSETQ. The trim removed 1 base at V and 5 bases at J, leaving 24 bases unmatched. The CDR3 has 22 residues. In DNA, the CDR3 is TGCGCCAGCAGCTTGAAGATGTTGGGTCTAGCGGGAGTATCACTTTACGACAATGAGCAGTTCTTC. Translating it yields CASSLKMLGLAGVSLYDNEQFF.

This chain links TRBV5-4 with TRBJ1-1, with D possibly matching TRBD1 (5 bases). V gave up 1 base and J gave up 3 bases, with 7 bases separating them. This CDR3 contains 13 residues. Germline values: CDR1 SGHNT, CDR2 YYREEE (reference sequence). CDR3 protein: CASSLIQDTEAFF. The CDR3 DNA is TGTGCCAGCAGCTTGATACAGGACACTGAAGCTTTCTTT.

This clone was seen a single time. The same CDR3 is also encoded by other DNA sequences in this sample. V usage is TRBV27 and J usage is TRBJ2-1; 8 bases map to TRBD1. The CDR3 contains 15 residues. The junction had 5 bases not matched to a gene; V was cut back by 6 bases and J by 1 base. Per the germline V gene, CDR1 is MNHEY and CDR2 is SMNVEV (reference sequence). In DNA, the CDR3 is TGTGCCAGCAGCCCCACAGGGGGTTCCTACAATGAGCAGTTCTTC. The encoded protein is CASSPTGGSYNEQFF.

A word on this clone: At the DNA level, this CDR3 is encoded by other sequences in the same sample as well. The CDR3 protein is CAWSRGNNQPQHF. CDR3 DNA sequence: TGTGCCTGGAGTAGGGGCAACAATCAGCCCCAGCATTTT. The rearrangement uses TRBV30 and TRBJ1-5; the D gene is possibly TRBD1 (5 bases). V was clipped by 2 bases and J by 3 bases, with 8 bases between them. The CDR3 covers 13 residues. Per the germline V gene, CDR1 is GTSNPN and CDR2 is SVGIG (reference sequence).